These T cell receptor beta chains were read from a single sample in a study of cytomegalovirus exposure and HLA in healthy donors. Assay: immunoSEQ multiplex PCR; the TCRdb copy retains only in-frame clones and omits some. The sample lists roughly 140,000 clones, 60% to 85% occurring once. Sample: PBMCs. Source of these receptors: a man aged 35-49 years in good health and CMV-seropositive. CDR3s include the opening cysteine and the closing phenylalanine or tryptophan. The order of the fields is CDR3 DNA, CDR3 protein, clone size, J gene, V gene, D gene. A D gene is named only where the DNA matches it firmly. Size is omitted from some rows. Given values are once, few, many or a class for expanded clones.

TGCGCCAGCAGTCTCACAGGGACTAGCGGGGGACAAGAGACCCAGTACTTC CASSLTGTSGGQETQYF . TRBJ2-5 TRBV10-2 TRBD2
TGTGCCAGCAGCTTAAAGGGGGCTGCTAATGAAAAACTGTTTTTT CASSLKGAANEKLFF . TRBJ1-4 TRBV7-9 TRBD1
TGTGCCAGCACCCCCACGTTGGAGGGGCGCCTGGACGAGCAGTACTTC CASTPTLEGRLDEQYF once TRBJ2-7 TRBV6-6 .
TGTGCCAGCAGGGCTCGTTCACAGGGGGGCTCTTATTCACCCCTCCACTTT CASRARSQGGSYSPLHF once TRBJ1-6 TRBV7-2 TRBD1
TGCGCCAGCAGCTCAGGTGTCCGCTCCTACGAGCAGTACTTC CASSSGVRSYEQYF . TRBJ2-7 TRBV5-1 .
TGCGCCAGCGGCCGGGACAGGGGGACGGAGACCCAGTACTTC CASGRDRGTETQYF . TRBJ2-5 TRBV5-1 TRBD1
TGCGCCAGCAGCGACCCCCGACAGGGGAACTATGGCTACACCTTC CASSDPRQGNYGYTF . TRBJ1-2 TRBV5-1 TRBD1
TGTGCCAGCAGGATTCCCGGAGGGGCCCATGAAGCTTTCTTT CASRIPGGAHEAFF few TRBJ1-1 TRBV28 .
TGTGCCAGCAGCCCTCCCCTCATTAGCGGGATGAGCGCAGATACGCAGTATTTT CASSPPLISGMSADTQYF few TRBJ2-3 TRBV9 TRBD2
TGTGCCAGTAGTATTGACAGGAACTATGGCTACACCTTC CASSIDRNYGYTF . TRBJ1-2 TRBV19 .
TGTGCCTGGTCCGCTAGCGGGAGGGCCAACTACGAGCAGTACTTC CAWSASGRANYEQYF once TRBJ2-7 TRBV30 TRBD2
TGTGCCAGCAGCGTAGACCCCGGAGGGAGCTCCTACGAGCAGTACTTC CASSVDPGGSSYEQYF . TRBJ2-7 TRBV9 .
TGTGCCAGCTCACCCCGACAGGGGGCTACGAACACCGGGGAGCTGTTTTTT CASSPRQGATNTGELFF . TRBJ2-2 TRBV18 TRBD1
TGTGCCAGCAGCTTAGGGGACAGAAGCACAGATACGCAGTATTTT CASSLGDRSTDTQYF . TRBJ2-3 TRBV7-9 TRBD1
TGCGCCAGCAGCCAGCTAGCGGGAGCTCCCTACGAGCAGTACTTC CASSQLAGAPYEQYF . TRBJ2-7 TRBV4-3 TRBD2
TGTGCCAGTGGTCGGGAAGTCATGAACACTGAAGCTTTCTTT CASGREVMNTEAFF . TRBJ1-1 TRBV19 .
TGTGCCTGGAGTCGTCCAGGTGCAACTAATGAAAAACTGTTTTTT CAWSRPGATNEKLFF . TRBJ1-4 TRBV30 .
TGCAGCGGTGGACAGGGATACAATGAGCAGTTCTTC CSGGQGYNEQFF . TRBJ2-1 TRBV29-1 TRBD1
TGTGCCAGCAGTTTAAGGGGCAGGGCTGGCTACACCTTC CASSLRGRAGYTF . TRBJ1-2 TRBV28 .
TGTGCCAGCAGCTTTGGACAGGGGGCAAACGAGCAGTACTTC CASSFGQGANEQYF . TRBJ2-7 TRBV7-9 TRBD1
TGTGCCAGTAGCCGACCCGGGACTCCTTCAACTAATGAAAAACTGTTTTTT CASSRPGTPSTNEKLFF . TRBJ1-4 TRBV19 .
TGTGCCAGCAGCTTTGGACTAGCGGGTACCGGGGAGCTGTTTTTT CASSFGLAGTGELFF . TRBJ2-2 TRBV11-2 TRBD2
TGCGCCAGCAGCTTGGCCGTGCGGACAGGGAGGACCTACGAGCAGTACTTC CASSLAVRTGRTYEQYF . TRBJ2-7 TRBV5-1 TRBD1
TGCGCCAGCAGCCAAAACCTAGCAGATACGCAGTATTTT CASSQNLADTQYF once TRBJ2-3 TRBV4-3 .
TGTGCCAGCAGCTTAAGCGCTAGCGGGGGGGGAACCGGGGAGCTGTTTTTT CASSLSASGGGTGELFF . TRBJ2-2 TRBV7-2 TRBD2
TGTGCCAGCACCCCTGGGGAGTCACGTTCAGATACGCAGTATTTT CASTPGESRSDTQYF . TRBJ2-3 TRBV7-8 .
TGTGCCAGTGGTCGAGACAGGGGGACTGAAGCTTTCTTT CASGRDRGTEAFF . TRBJ1-1 TRBV19 TRBD1
TGTGCCAGCAGGGTACAGGGCCATCCCACTGAAGCTTTCTTT CASRVQGHPTEAFF . TRBJ1-1 TRBV6-5 .
TGTGCCAGCAGTTTACAGGGGATGGGTGAGACCCAGTACTTC CASSLQGMGETQYF . TRBJ2-5 TRBV27 .
TGTGCCAGCAGTCCCGGTAGGGGGCCGTACGAGCAGTACTTC CASSPGRGPYEQYF . TRBJ2-7 TRBV27 TRBD1
TGTGCCAGCAGCCGAGGGACAGGGGGTTGGTACTTC CASSRGTGGWYF . TRBJ2-7 TRBV5-6 TRBD1
TGTGCCAGCAGCGTAGGTCCCTTAGCGGGGGGCCAGGGGAATGAGCAGTTCTTC CASSVGPLAGGQGNEQFF . TRBJ2-1 TRBV9 TRBD2
TGTGCCAGCAGCCCCTGGGGACAGGGGAACAATGAGCAGTTCTTC CASSPWGQGNNEQFF . TRBJ2-1 TRBV13 TRBD1
TGTGCCAGTACAGGGAGGGGGTCTTCCTCCTACGAGCAGTACTTC CASTGRGSSSYEQYF . TRBJ2-7 TRBV7-2 .
TGTGCCAGCAGTTACTCAGGGGCGAACACTGAAGCTTTCTTT CASSYSGANTEAFF few TRBJ1-1 TRBV6-5 .
TGTGCCAGCAGTTTTCTCGAGGACAGATACTATGGCTACACCTTC CASSFLEDRYYGYTF . TRBJ1-2 TRBV28 .
TGTGCCTGGAGTGGGCAGGGGGCGAACACTGAAGCTTTCTTT CAWSGQGANTEAFF . TRBJ1-1 TRBV30 TRBD1
TGTGCCAGCAGCTCCCTCTTCGGGTCCACAGATACGCAGTATTTT CASSSLFGSTDTQYF . TRBJ2-3 TRBV7-2 .
TGTGCCAGCACCTCCGGCGGGGGGGCGGGAGATACGCAGTATTTT CASTSGGGAGDTQYF . TRBJ2-3 TRBV7-2 TRBD2
TGTGCCAGCAGTTTATTGGGGACAGGGGGCACCAATCAGCCCCAGCATTTT CASSLLGTGGTNQPQHF . TRBJ1-5 TRBV28 TRBD1
TGTGCCAGCAGCTTAAAAAAGCCGGGACAGCTAAACACTGAAGCTTTCTTT CASSLKKPGQLNTEAFF once TRBJ1-1 TRBV7-6 TRBD1
TGTGCCAGCAGCTTGGTTGGAGTTCCCGCAGATACGCAGTATTTT CASSLVGVPADTQYF . TRBJ2-3 TRBV5-4 .
TGTGCCAGCAAGGGGCAGCTAAGCTCTGGGGCCAACGTCCTGACTTTC CASKGQLSSGANVLTF . TRBJ2-6 TRBV27 .
TGTGCCAGCAGTTCGACAGGGTTCGGGGCCAACGTCCTGACTTTC CASSSTGFGANVLTF . TRBJ2-6 TRBV6-5 TRBD1
TGTGCCAGCAAATCGGGAGCCCCTGAGCAGTTCTTC CASKSGAPEQFF . TRBJ2-1 TRBV2 .
TGTGCCAGCAGCCCCGGGACAGGGGGCGTCTACGAGCAGTACTTC CASSPGTGGVYEQYF . TRBJ2-7 TRBV7-6 TRBD1
TGCGCCAGCAGCGGTCCCTCGGTCGGGACAGGGGGCAACACTGAAGCTTTCTTT CASSGPSVGTGGNTEAFF . TRBJ1-1 TRBV4-3 TRBD1